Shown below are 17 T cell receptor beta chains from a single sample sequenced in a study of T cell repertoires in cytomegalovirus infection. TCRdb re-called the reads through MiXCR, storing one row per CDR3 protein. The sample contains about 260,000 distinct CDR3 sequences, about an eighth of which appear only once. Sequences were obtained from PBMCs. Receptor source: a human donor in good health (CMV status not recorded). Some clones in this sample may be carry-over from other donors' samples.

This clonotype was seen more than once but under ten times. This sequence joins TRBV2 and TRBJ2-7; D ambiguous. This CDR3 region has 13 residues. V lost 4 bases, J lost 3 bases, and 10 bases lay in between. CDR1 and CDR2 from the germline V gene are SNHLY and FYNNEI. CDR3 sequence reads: CASSVPLGYEQYF. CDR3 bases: TGTGCCAGCAGTGTCCCCCTGGGCTACGAGCAGTACTTC.

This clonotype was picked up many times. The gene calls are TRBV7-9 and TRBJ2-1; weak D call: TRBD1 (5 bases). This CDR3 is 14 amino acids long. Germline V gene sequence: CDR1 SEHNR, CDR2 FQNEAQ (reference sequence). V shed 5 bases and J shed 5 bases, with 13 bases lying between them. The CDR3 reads CASSQGAWHNEQFF. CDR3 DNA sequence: TGTGCCAGCAGCCAAGGGGCTTGGCACAATGAGCAGTTCTTC.

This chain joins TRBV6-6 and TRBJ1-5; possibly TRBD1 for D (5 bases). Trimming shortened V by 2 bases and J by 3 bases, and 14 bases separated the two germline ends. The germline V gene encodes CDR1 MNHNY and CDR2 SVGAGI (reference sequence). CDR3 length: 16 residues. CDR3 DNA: TGTGCCAGCAGTTACCTACAGGCCCCCCTCAATCAGCCCCAGCATTTT. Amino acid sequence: CASSYLQAPLNQPQHF.

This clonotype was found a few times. In nucleotides, the CDR3 is TGTGCCAGCAGTTTAGCCCAGCGGGACAGGGGTGGCTACACCTTC. Amino acids: CASSLAQRDRGGYTF. The V and J genes are TRBV28 and TRBJ1-2, with 10 nucleotides matching TRBD1. The V gene's germline CDR1 is MDHEN and CDR2 SYDVKM. The CDR3 spans 15 residues. V shed 2 bases, J shed 7 bases, and the junction held 7 bases outside the gene matches.

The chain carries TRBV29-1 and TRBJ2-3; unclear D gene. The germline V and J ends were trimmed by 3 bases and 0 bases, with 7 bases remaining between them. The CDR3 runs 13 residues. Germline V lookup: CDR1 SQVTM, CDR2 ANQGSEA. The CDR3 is CSVEVDSTDTQYF. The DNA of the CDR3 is TGCAGCGTTGAGGTAGACAGCACAGATACGCAGTATTTT.

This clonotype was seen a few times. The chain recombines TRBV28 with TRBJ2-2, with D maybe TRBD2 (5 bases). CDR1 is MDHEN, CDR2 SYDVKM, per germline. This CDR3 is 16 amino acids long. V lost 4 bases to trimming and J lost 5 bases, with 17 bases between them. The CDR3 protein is CASSYLGKRRTGELFF. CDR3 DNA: TGTGCCAGCAGTTACCTGGGAAAGCGGAGGACCGGGGAGCTGTTTTTT.

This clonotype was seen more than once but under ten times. The CDR3 here is CASSSTGTGEAFF. Written as DNA, the CDR3 is TGTGCCAGTAGTTCGACAGGGACGGGTGAAGCTTTCTTT. This rearrangement joins TRBV19 to TRBJ1-1, with 7 positions matching TRBD1. V shed 5 bases and J 7 bases; nucleotides not matched to a gene: 7. The CDR3 sequence is 13 residues long. The germline CDR1 and CDR2 sequences are LNHDA and SQIVND (reference sequence). Complete variable domain (other parts from reference TRBV19 and TRBJ1-1): DGGITQSPKYLFRKEGQNVTLSCEQNLNHDAMYWYRQDPGQGLRLIYYSQIVNDFQKGDIAEGYSVSREKKESFPLTVTSAQKNPTAFYLCASSSTGTGEAFFGQGTRLTVV.

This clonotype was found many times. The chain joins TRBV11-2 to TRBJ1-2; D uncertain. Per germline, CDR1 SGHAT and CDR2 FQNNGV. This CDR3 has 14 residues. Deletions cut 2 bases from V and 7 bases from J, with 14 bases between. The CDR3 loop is CASSLSRTDRGYTF. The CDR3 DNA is TGTGCCAGCAGCTTATCCAGGACGGACCGTGGCTACACCTTC.

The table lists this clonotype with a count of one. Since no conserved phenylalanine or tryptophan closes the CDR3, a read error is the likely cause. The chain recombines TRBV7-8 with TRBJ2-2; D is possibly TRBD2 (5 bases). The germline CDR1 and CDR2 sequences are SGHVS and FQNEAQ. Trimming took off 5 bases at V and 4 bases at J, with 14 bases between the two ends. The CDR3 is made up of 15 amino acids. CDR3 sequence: CASSHRHTSTGELFL. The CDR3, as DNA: TGTGCCAGCAGCCATCGTCACACTAGCACCGGGGAGCTGTTTTTG.

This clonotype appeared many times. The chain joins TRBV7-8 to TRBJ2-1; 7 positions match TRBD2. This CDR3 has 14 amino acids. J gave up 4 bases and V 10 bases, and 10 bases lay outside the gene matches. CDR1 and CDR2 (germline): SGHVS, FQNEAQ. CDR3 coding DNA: TGTGCCACCCGCCCTAGCGGAAAATACAATGAGCAGTTCTTC. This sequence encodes CATRPSGKYNEQFF.

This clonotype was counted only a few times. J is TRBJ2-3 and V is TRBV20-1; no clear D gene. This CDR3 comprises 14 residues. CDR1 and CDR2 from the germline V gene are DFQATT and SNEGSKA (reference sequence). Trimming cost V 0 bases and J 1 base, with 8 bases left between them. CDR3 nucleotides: TGCAGTGCTAGAGACACAAGGGGCACAGATACGCAGTATTTT. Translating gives CSARDTRGTDTQYF.

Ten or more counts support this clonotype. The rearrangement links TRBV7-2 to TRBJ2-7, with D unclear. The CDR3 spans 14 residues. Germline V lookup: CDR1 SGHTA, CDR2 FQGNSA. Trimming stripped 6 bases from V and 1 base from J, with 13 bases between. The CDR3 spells CASSYNSPSYEQYF. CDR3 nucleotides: TGTGCCAGCAGTTACAACTCCCCATCCTACGAGCAGTACTTC.

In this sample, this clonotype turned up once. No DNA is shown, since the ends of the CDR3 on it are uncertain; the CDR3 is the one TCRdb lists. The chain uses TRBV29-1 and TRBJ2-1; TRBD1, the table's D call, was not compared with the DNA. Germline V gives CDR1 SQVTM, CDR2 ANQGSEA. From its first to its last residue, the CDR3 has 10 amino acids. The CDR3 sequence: CSVVGQGAFF.

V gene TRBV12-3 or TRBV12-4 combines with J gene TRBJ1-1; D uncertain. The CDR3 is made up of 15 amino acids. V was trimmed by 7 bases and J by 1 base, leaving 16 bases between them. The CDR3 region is CASTPLPRTNTEAFF. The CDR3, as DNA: TGTGCCAGCACCCCGCTGCCTCGGACGAACACTGAAGCTTTCTTT.

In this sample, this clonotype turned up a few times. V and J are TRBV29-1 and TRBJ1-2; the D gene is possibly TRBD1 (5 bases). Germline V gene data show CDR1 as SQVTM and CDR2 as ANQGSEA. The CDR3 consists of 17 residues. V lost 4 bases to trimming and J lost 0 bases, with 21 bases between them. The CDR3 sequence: CSVVTTDTVAANYGYTF. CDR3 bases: TGCAGCGTTGTTACGACAGACACCGTAGCAGCTAACTATGGCTACACCTTC.

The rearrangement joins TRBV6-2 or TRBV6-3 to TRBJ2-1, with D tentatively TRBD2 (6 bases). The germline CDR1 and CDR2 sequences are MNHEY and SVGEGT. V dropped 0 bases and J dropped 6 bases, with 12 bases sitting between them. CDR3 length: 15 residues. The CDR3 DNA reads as TGTGCCAGCAGTTACTCAGGAGGGGTTGGCAATGAGCAGTTCTTC. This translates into CASSYSGGVGNEQFF.

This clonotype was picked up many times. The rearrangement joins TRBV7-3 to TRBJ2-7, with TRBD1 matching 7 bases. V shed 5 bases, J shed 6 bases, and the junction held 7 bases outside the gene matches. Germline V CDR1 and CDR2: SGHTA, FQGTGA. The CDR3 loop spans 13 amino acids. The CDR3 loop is CASSETGSGEQYF. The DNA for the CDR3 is TGTGCCAGCAGCGAGACAGGGTCGGGCGAGCAGTACTTC.